Listed below are T cell receptor beta chains from one sample, sequenced in a study of cytomegalovirus exposure and HLA in healthy donors. TCRdb's copy holds only in-frame clones and misses some; the assay was immunoSEQ multiplex PCR. The sample includes about 120,000 clones, about four fifths seen only once; the top ten take 3% to 5%. Sample: PBMCs. These receptors originate from a woman aged 30 to 39 in good health and CMV-seronegative. The CDR3 runs from the conserved cysteine through the conserved F or W. D genes are given only for firm matches. Not every row has a clone size; where given, it reads once, few, many or a size class.

v_gene: TRBV28; d_gene: TRBD2; len: 15; abundance: NA; j_gene: TRBJ2-5; CDR3nt: TGTGCCAGCACCGTGGGACTAGCGGGATACGAGACCCAGTACTTC; CDR3aa: CASTVGLAGYETQYF
v_gene: TRBV6-5; d_gene: TRBD2; len: 14; abundance: NA; j_gene: TRBJ2-1; CDR3nt: TGTGCCAGCAGCGAATCGGGGAGGGCCAATGAGCAGTTCTTC; CDR3aa: CASSESGRANEQFF
v_gene: TRBV7-2; d_gene: TRBD2; len: 15; abundance: NA; j_gene: TRBJ2-7; CDR3nt: TGTGCCAGCAGCTTTAGGGCGGGGGGAGCCTACGAGCAGTACTTC; CDR3aa: CASSFRAGGAYEQYF
v_gene: TRBV5-1; d_gene: NA; len: 18; abundance: NA; j_gene: TRBJ2-3; CDR3nt: TGCGCCAGCAGCTTGGGACAAGGGGACAAATTTTTCACAGATACGCAGTATTTT; CDR3aa: CASSLGQGDKFFTDTQYF
v_gene: TRBV5-6; d_gene: TRBD1; len: 15; abundance: NA; j_gene: TRBJ2-7; CDR3nt: TGTGCCAGCAGCGACCGACAGGGGCCCTCCTACGAGCAGTACTTC; CDR3aa: CASSDRQGPSYEQYF
v_gene: TRBV5-1; d_gene: TRBD2; len: 15; abundance: few; j_gene: TRBJ2-7; CDR3nt: TGCGCCAGCAGCTTGGGACTAGCGGGTCTACCGTCACGGTACTTC; CDR3aa: CASSLGLAGLPSRYF
v_gene: TRBV6-4; d_gene: TRBD1; len: 13; abundance: NA; j_gene: TRBJ2-1; CDR3nt: TGTGCCAGCAGTCCAGAGACAGGGGTTGAGCAGTTCTTC; CDR3aa: CASSPETGVEQFF
v_gene: TRBV18; d_gene: TRBD1; len: 15; abundance: NA; j_gene: TRBJ2-5; CDR3nt: TGTGCCAGCTCACCATCCGGGACAGGGGGGGAGACCCAGTACTTC; CDR3aa: CASSPSGTGGETQYF
v_gene: TRBV28; d_gene: NA; len: 13; abundance: NA; j_gene: TRBJ2-7; CDR3nt: TGTGCCAGCAGTAGTGGGACTTACTGCGAGCAGTACTTC; CDR3aa: CASSSGTYCEQYF
v_gene: TRBV5-1; d_gene: TRBD1; len: 15; abundance: NA; j_gene: TRBJ2-3; CDR3nt: TGCGCCAGCAGCTCCCAGGGGGCCGTAACAGATACGCAGTATTTT; CDR3aa: CASSSQGAVTDTQYF
v_gene: TRBV19; d_gene: NA; len: 15; abundance: few; j_gene: TRBJ2-1; CDR3nt: TGTGCCAGTAGTATAGACAGGGGGGCCTACAATGAGCAGTTCTTC; CDR3aa: CASSIDRGAYNEQFF
v_gene: TRBV5-6; d_gene: TRBD1; len: 15; abundance: NA; j_gene: TRBJ1-4; CDR3nt: TGTGCCAGCAGCCGCCGGGACAGTACTTATGAAAAACTGTTTTTT; CDR3aa: CASSRRDSTYEKLFF
v_gene: TRBV7-9; d_gene: NA; len: 11; abundance: NA; j_gene: TRBJ1-2; CDR3nt: TGTGCCATACAACGGGGGAACGGCTACACCTTC; CDR3aa: CAIQRGNGYTF
v_gene: TRBV7-2; d_gene: NA; len: 15; abundance: NA; j_gene: TRBJ2-5; CDR3nt: TGTGCCAGCAGCCTACCCCCCGCAGGGCTGCAGACCCAGTACTTC; CDR3aa: CASSLPPAGLQTQYF
v_gene: TRBV6-5; d_gene: NA; len: 15; abundance: NA; j_gene: TRBJ2-2; CDR3nt: TGTGCCAGCAGTTCGCGGGACAGAAACACCGGGGAGCTGTTTTTT; CDR3aa: CASSSRDRNTGELFF
v_gene: TRBV7-2; d_gene: NA; len: 19; abundance: NA; j_gene: TRBJ2-1; CDR3nt: TGTGCCAGCAGCTTAGGAGGGAGGTTTGCGGGGCCCACCTACAATGAGCAGTTCTTC; CDR3aa: CASSLGGRFAGPTYNEQFF
v_gene: TRBV6-5; d_gene: TRBD2; len: 15; abundance: NA; j_gene: TRBJ2-1; CDR3nt: TGTGCCAGCAGTTACGGGGCGGGAGCATTCAATGAGCAGTTCTTC; CDR3aa: CASSYGAGAFNEQFF
v_gene: TRBV2; d_gene: TRBD1; len: 15; abundance: NA; j_gene: TRBJ1-5; CDR3nt: TGTGCCAGCAGTGGAGACAGGGGAGGCTACCAGCCCCAGCATTTT; CDR3aa: CASSGDRGGYQPQHF
v_gene: TRBV6-5; d_gene: TRBD2; len: 14; abundance: NA; j_gene: TRBJ2-1; CDR3nt: TGTGCCAGCAGTTTAGCGGGAGAGGCTCCCGAGCAGTTCTTC; CDR3aa: CASSLAGEAPEQFF
v_gene: TRBV5-1; d_gene: TRBD1; len: 15; abundance: NA; j_gene: TRBJ2-3; CDR3nt: TGCGCCAGCAGCTTGGAGGGGGCTAGCACAGATACGCAGTATTTT; CDR3aa: CASSLEGASTDTQYF
v_gene: TRBV28; d_gene: NA; len: 15; abundance: once; j_gene: TRBJ2-2; CDR3nt: TGTGCCAGCACGGTAATAAATGCCGGGACCGGGGAGCTGTTTTTT; CDR3aa: CASTVINAGTGELFF
v_gene: TRBV15; d_gene: NA; len: 14; abundance: NA; j_gene: TRBJ2-2; CDR3nt: TGTGCCACCAGCAGGGGCAGCAACACCGGGGAGCTGTTTTTT; CDR3aa: CATSRGSNTGELFF
v_gene: TRBV25-1; d_gene: TRBD1; len: 11; abundance: NA; j_gene: TRBJ2-7; CDR3nt: TGTGCCAGCTCGGACAGGGTCGAGCAGTACTTC; CDR3aa: CASSDRVEQYF
v_gene: TRBV28; d_gene: NA; len: 14; abundance: few; j_gene: TRBJ1-1; CDR3nt: TGTGCCAGCAGTTTACTTGGGCCCGACACTGAAGCTTTCTTT; CDR3aa: CASSLLGPDTEAFF